Listed here are 3 T cell receptor beta chains from one sample, sequenced in a study of blood T cell repertoires in COVID-19. Profiled with immunoSEQ multiplex PCR; TCRdb holds only in-frame clones, not every one. The sample carries 300,000 to 400,000 clones, approximately 91% recorded once. Sequencing used PBMCs or T cells enriched from blood (not recorded which). Receptors originate from a woman in her twenties or thirties who had been exposed to COVID-19.

The chain couples TRBV4-3 to TRBJ1-2; 9 bases are shared with TRBD1. Looked up from germline, CDR1 is LGHNA and CDR2 is YSLEER. After removal of 0 bases from V and 8 bases from J, the junction contained 10 bases not matched to a gene. The CDR3 sequence is 16 residues long. DNA for the CDR3: TGCGCCAGCAGCCAAGATTACGCGGGACAGGGCACCGGCTACACCTTC. It encodes CASSQDYAGQGTGYTF.

V is TRBV5-4 and J is TRBJ1-2; D perhaps matches TRBD1 (6 bases). The CDR3 runs 13 residues. Germline V gene data show CDR1 as SGHNT and CDR2 as YYREEE (reference sequence). V was shortened by 3 bases and J by 1 base, with 7 bases between the two germline ends. The CDR3 sequence: CASSSDSNYGYTF. In nucleotides, the CDR3 is TGTGCCAGCAGCTCGGACAGTAACTATGGCTACACCTTC.

This chain connects TRBV19 to TRBJ1-4; TRBD1 aligns across 7 bases. This CDR3 is 14 amino acids long. The germline V gene has CDR1 LNHDA and CDR2 SQIVND (reference sequence). Trimming at V came to 7 bases and at J to 7 bases, leaving 9 bases not matched to a gene. The CDR3 DNA follows: TGTGCCAGTAAGGCAGGGGGTAGTGTTGAAAAACTGTTTTTT. Its translation: CASKAGGSVEKLFF.